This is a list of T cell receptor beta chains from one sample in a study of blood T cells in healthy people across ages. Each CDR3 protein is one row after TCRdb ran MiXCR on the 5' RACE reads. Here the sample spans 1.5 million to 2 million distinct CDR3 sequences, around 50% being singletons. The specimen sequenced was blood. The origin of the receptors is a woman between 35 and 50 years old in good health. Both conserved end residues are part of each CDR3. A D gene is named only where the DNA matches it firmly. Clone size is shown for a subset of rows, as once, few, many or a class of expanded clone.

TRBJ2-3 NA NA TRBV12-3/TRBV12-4 TGTGCCAGCAGTTTTTTGTCCCCCTCTAGCACAGATACGCAGTATTTT CASSFLSPSSTDTQYF
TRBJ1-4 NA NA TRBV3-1 TGTGCCAGCAGCCGGATCAGAAATGAAAAACTGTTTTTT CASSRIRNEKLFF
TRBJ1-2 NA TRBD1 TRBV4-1 TGCGCCAGCAGCCAAGCCCGGGACAGTGGTCTCTATGGCTACACCTTC CASSQARDSGLYGYTF
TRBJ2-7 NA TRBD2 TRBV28 TGTGCCAGCAGCCCTCCTCGGGGGGACGGATTCTACGAGCAGTACTTC CASSPPRGDGFYEQYF
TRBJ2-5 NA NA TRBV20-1 TGCAGTGCTAGAGATGTAACGGGCTCCTACTCCTACAATGAGCAGTACTTC CSARDVTGSYSYNEQYF
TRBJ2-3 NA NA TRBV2 TGTGCCAGCAGCGCCACCGACAGGCCTAGTCCCGATACGCAGTATTTT CASSATDRPSPDTQYF
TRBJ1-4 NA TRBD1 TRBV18 TGTGCCAGCTCACCGGACCGGGACAGGGATGAAAAACTGTTTTTT CASSPDRDRDEKLFF
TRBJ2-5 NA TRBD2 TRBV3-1 TGTGCCAGCAGCCCCCTACTAGCGGGGCCCTGGGAGACCCAGTACTTC CASSPLLAGPWETQYF
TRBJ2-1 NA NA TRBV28 TGTGCCAGCAGTCCGTTGCGGGGAAACCAAGAGACCCAGTTCTTC CASSPLRGNQETQFF
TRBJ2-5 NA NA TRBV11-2 TGTGCCACCTCTAAAGAGACCCAGTACTTC CATSKETQYF
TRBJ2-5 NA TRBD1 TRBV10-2 TGCGCCAGCAGTGGGGGACAGGGGGATCGGGAGCAGTACTTC CASSGGQGDREQYF
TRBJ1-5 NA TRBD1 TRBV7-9 TGTGCCAGCAGCAAAGGGTCAGGGGGCGGAACCCAGCATTTT CASSKGSGGGTQHF
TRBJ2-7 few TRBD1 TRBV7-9 TGTGCCAGCAGCCAGACGGGACAGAAGCTCAAGCAGTACTTC CASSQTGQKLKQYF
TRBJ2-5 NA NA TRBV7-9 TGTGCCAGCAGCTTTGAGGGGGGGGGATCAGAGACCCAGTACTTC CASSFEGGGSETQYF
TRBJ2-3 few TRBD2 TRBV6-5 TGTGCCAGCAGTTACCGCCTAGCGGGATCAGATACGCAGTATTTT CASSYRLAGSDTQYF
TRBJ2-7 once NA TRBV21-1 TGTGCCAACAGGAGGATTGACACGCGTCGGGGCGAGCAGTACTTC CANRRIDTRRGEQYF
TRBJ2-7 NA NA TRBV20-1 TGCAGTGCTCGGGGCGAGAAGTTCTACGAGCAGTACTTC CSARGEKFYEQYF
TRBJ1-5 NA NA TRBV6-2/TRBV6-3 TGTGCCAGCAGTTACTCAGGGGCGGTGAGCGGACAGCTAGTCAATCAGCCCCAGCATTTT CASSYSGAVSGQLVNQPQHF
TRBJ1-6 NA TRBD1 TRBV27 TGTGCCAGCACTACAGGATCCGGGACAGGGATCAATTCACCCCTCCACTTT CASTTGSGTGINSPLHF
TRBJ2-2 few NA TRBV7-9 TGTGCCAGCAGCTTAGGCCAGCTGCGACAGAACACCGGGGAGCTGTTTTTT CASSLGQLRQNTGELFF
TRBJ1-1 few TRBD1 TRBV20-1 TGCAGTGCGGCGGGACAGCGCAACACTGAAGCTTTCTTT CSAAGQRNTEAFF
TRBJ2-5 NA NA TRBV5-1 TGCGCCAGCAGCTTGGGGGGGACGGCGATCCAAGAGACCCAGTACTTC CASSLGGTAIQETQYF
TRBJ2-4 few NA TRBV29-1 TGCAGCGTTGGCAGGGAATTGGGCTCGGGCCAAAACATTCAGTACTTC CSVGRELGSGQNIQYF
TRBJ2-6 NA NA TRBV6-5 TGTACCAGCAGTTACGACAGCTCTGGGGCCAACGTCCTGACTTTC CTSSYDSSGANVLTF
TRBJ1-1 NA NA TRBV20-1 TGCAGTGCGAAAGGGTGGGCCGGCACTGAAGCTTTCTTT CSAKGWAGTEAFF
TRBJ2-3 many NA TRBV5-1 TGCGCCAGCAGCCACCGGGGGCCCACAGATACGCAGTATTTT CASSHRGPTDTQYF
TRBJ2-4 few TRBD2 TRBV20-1 TGCAGTGCTCAGAAGGTCCGGGGGGGCGTTCTCGTCATTCAGTACTTC CSAQKVRGGVLVIQYF
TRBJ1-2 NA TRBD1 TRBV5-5 TGTGCCAGCAGCCGTGGACAGGGGCTTGATGGCTACACCTTC CASSRGQGLDGYTF
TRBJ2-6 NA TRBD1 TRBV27 TGTGCCAGCAGTCCAAGGGACAGGGGGCTGGCTGGGGCCAACGTCCTGACTTTC CASSPRDRGLAGANVLTF